The 20 T cell receptor beta chains below all came from one sample that was sequenced in a study of blood T cell repertoires in COVID-19. Profiling relied on immunoSEQ multiplex PCR, and the TCRdb table lists in-frame clones only, not all of them. Of some 130,000 clones listed, more than 60% are singletons. Material for sequencing was peripheral blood. These receptors came from a woman aged 65 to 85 with acute or convalescent COVID-19.

The chain uses TRBV28 and TRBJ1-5, with D possibly TRBD1 on 6 matching bases. Trimming took off 7 bases at V and 6 bases at J, with 10 bases between the two ends. CDR1 MDHEN and CDR2 SYDVKM come from the germline V gene. This CDR3 has 12 amino acids. CDR3 coding DNA: TGTGCCAGCACCCCGGACAGTCAGCCCCAGCATTTT. It specifies CASTPDSQPQHF.

This clone was seen a handful of times. The chain uses TRBV27 and TRBJ2-7; D might be TRBD1 (5 bases). Germline CDR1 is MNHEY and CDR2 is SMNVEV (reference sequence). The CDR3 totals 13 residues. Trimming stripped 3 bases from V and 0 bases from J, with 6 bases between. CDR3 DNA sequence: TGTGCCAGCAGTTTGGACATCTCCTACGAGCAGTACTTC. This codes for CASSLDISYEQYF.

The gene calls are TRBV7-9 and TRBJ2-5; D is ambiguous. The CDR3 runs 12 residues. Germline CDR1 and CDR2: SEHNR and FQNEAQ (reference sequence). The V and J ends lost 3 bases and 0 bases respectively, with 2 bases between them. The CDR3 sequence is CASSFNQETQYF. The CDR3 DNA reads TGTGCCAGCAGCTTCAACCAAGAGACCCAGTACTTC.

This clone was picked up a small number of times. CDR3 DNA sequence: TGTGCCAGCAGCCTACAGGCCACCCTCGGAGGGGAGCAGTTCTTC. Its translation: CASSLQATLGGEQFF. The genes are TRBV6-5 and TRBJ2-1, with D possibly matching TRBD2 (6 bases). Germline V gives CDR1 MNHEY, CDR2 SVGAGI. Trimming took off 6 bases at V and 10 bases at J, with 22 bases between the two ends. The CDR3 contains 15 residues.

V usage is TRBV5-1 and J usage is TRBJ1-1; D gene ambiguous. From germline, CDR1 is SGHRS and CDR2 YFSETQ. Between the trimmed V and J ends, which lost 0 bases and 0 bases, there was a span of 3 bases. This CDR3 is 13 amino acids long. CDR3: CASSLAVNTEAFF. CDR3 nucleotides: TGCGCCAGCAGCTTGGCGGTGAACACTGAAGCTTTCTTT. Full variable domain (rest looked up from reference TRBV5-1 and TRBJ1-1): KAGVTQTPRYLIKTRGQQVTLSCSPISGHRSVSWYQQTPGQGLQFLFEYFSETQRNKGNFPGRFSGRQFSNSRSEMNVSTLELGDSALYLCASSLAVNTEAFFGQGTRLTVV.

This clone was seen more than once but under ten times. The chain recombines TRBV28 with TRBJ1-5, with unresolved D. Germline CDR1 is MDHEN and CDR2 is SYDVKM. The V end lost 2 bases, the J end lost 3 bases, and 11 bases lay between the germline ends. The CDR3 has 15 residues. The DNA for the CDR3 is TGTGCCAGCAGTTTAATGAAGAGGGACAATCAGCCCCAGCATTTT. Its protein product is CASSLMKRDNQPQHF.

J is TRBJ1-6 and V is TRBV12-5; 7 bases agree with TRBD1. This CDR3 region has 13 residues. The germline CDR1 and CDR2 sequences are LGHNT and FRNRAP. The J segment lost 8 bases and the V segment lost 6 bases, leaving 4 bases of the junction unmatched. The CDR3, as DNA: TGTGCTAGTGGCCGTGACAGGGATTCACCCCTCCACTTT. It is translated as CASGRDRDSPLHF.

The chain has TRBV6-6 and TRBJ1-2; no definite D call. Trimming took off 2 bases at V and 1 base at J, with 11 bases between the two ends. There are 15 residues in the CDR3. Looked up from germline, CDR1 is MNHNY and CDR2 is SVGAGI (reference sequence). The CDR3 region is CASSYGRRSNYGYTF. In DNA form, the CDR3 reads TGTGCCAGCAGTTACGGCCGAAGGAGTAACTATGGCTACACCTTC.

The rearrangement uses TRBV4-2 and TRBJ2-1; 8 bases line up with TRBD2. The J segment lost 0 bases and the V segment lost 4 bases, leaving 8 bases of the junction unmatched. The V gene's germline CDR1 is LGHNA and CDR2 YNFKEQ. The CDR3 extends over 17 amino acids. The CDR3 sequence: CASSPGLRGGSYNEQFF. Here the CDR3 DNA reads TGTGCCAGCAGCCCGGGACTTCGGGGGGGCTCCTACAATGAGCAGTTCTTC.

The J gene is TRBJ1-2, the V gene TRBV6-6, with D possibly being TRBD1 (6 bases). The germline V gene encodes CDR1 MNHNY and CDR2 SVGAGI (reference sequence). This CDR3 comprises 16 residues. The germline V and J ends were trimmed by 0 bases and 5 bases, with 16 bases remaining between them. This CDR3 is CASSYSSRGRGYGYTF. The DNA of the CDR3 is TGTGCCAGCAGTTACTCGAGCAGGGGAAGAGGGTATGGCTACACCTTC.

The chain is built from TRBV29-1 and TRBJ2-5, with D perhaps TRBD1 (6 bases). The germline V gene has CDR1 SQVTM and CDR2 ANQGSEA. The CDR3 runs to 13 residues. V was cut by 1 base and J by 5 bases, with 11 bases left in between. CDR3 nucleotide sequence: TGCAGCGTTGAAGGGTCAGGGGCTGAGACCCAGTACTTC. Protein: CSVEGSGAETQYF.

The chain is built from TRBV7-3 and TRBJ1-2, with 8 bases identical to TRBD1. Per germline, CDR1 SGHTA and CDR2 FQGTGA. The CDR3 has 15 residues. V dropped 0 bases and J dropped 14; count of bases not matched to a gene: 14. CDR3 bases: TGTGCCAGCAGCTTAACGAGTCGGCAGGGGGCGCGTGCTACCTTC. Its translation is CASSLTSRQGARATF.

In DNA, the CDR3 is TGTGCCAGCTCACCACGACAGGGTTACGAGCAGTACTTC. It encodes CASSPRQGYEQYF. This chain links TRBV18 with TRBJ2-7; TRBD1 matches 7 bases. Per the germline V gene, CDR1 is KGHSH and CDR2 is LQKENI. Germline trimming cut 1 base from V and 4 bases from J; bases unmatched to any gene: 1. The CDR3 loop spans 13 amino acids.

This clone occurred once. V usage is TRBV6-4 and J usage is TRBJ2-1, with TRBD2 matching over 13 bases. Germline V gives CDR1 MRHNA, CDR2 SNTAGT. The trim removed 3 bases at V and 7 bases at J, leaving 6 bases unmatched. CDR3 length equals 16 residues. For the CDR3, the DNA is TGTGCCAGCAGTGAGTCCACTAGCGGGAGGGGGAATGAGCAGTTCTTC. It specifies CASSESTSGRGNEQFF.

The chain has TRBV14 and TRBJ1-1, with 11 bases identical to TRBD1. The germline V gene has CDR1 SGHDN and CDR2 FVKESK. With 0 bases clipped from V and 10 bases from J, the junction kept 1 base outside the gene matches. This CDR3 spans 13 amino acids. The CDR3 DNA reads as TGTGCCAGCAGCCAAGAGGGGACAGGGGGAGCTTTCTTT. Amino acid sequence: CASSQEGTGGAFF.

The V gene is TRBV27, the J gene TRBJ2-2, with a tentative D call TRBD2 (5 bases). The CDR3 is 15 amino acids. Per germline, CDR1 MNHEY and CDR2 SMNVEV (reference sequence). The V gene lost 4 bases and the J gene lost 2 bases, with 11 bases spanning the gap. Here the CDR3 DNA reads TGTGCCAGCAGTTACCAACGGGGAAACACCGGGGAGCTGTTTTTT. This codes for CASSYQRGNTGELFF.

The chain has TRBV19 and TRBJ2-1; maybe TRBD2 (6 bases). CDR1 is LNHDA, CDR2 SQIVND, per germline (reference sequence). This CDR3 region has 16 residues. V was pared by 6 bases and J by 6 bases, with 21 bases between. The CDR3 sequence is CASSGSLGLGFNEQFF. The CDR3 region has the DNA TGTGCCAGTAGCGGGAGCTTAGGGTTGGGGTTCAATGAGCAGTTCTTC.

This rearrangement joins TRBV7-9 to TRBJ2-5, with 7 bases matching TRBD1. V was pared by 6 bases and J by 6 bases, with 4 bases of the junction left unmatched. The length of the CDR3 is 12 residues. Germline CDR1 SEHNR, CDR2 FQNEAQ (reference sequence). This CDR3 reads CASRNRGQTQYF. CDR3 DNA: TGTGCCAGCAGGAACAGGGGTCAGACCCAGTACTTC.

The gene calls are TRBV6-5 and TRBJ2-7, with D tentatively TRBD1 (6 bases). V shed 6 bases and J shed 7 bases, with 10 bases lying between them. The CDR3 sequence is 11 residues long. Germline V CDR1 and CDR2: MNHEY, SVGAGI. The CDR3 protein is CASRRDREQYF. CDR3 sequence (DNA): TGTGCCAGCAGGAGAGACAGGGAGCAGTACTTC.

V is TRBV7-2 and J is TRBJ2-7; 11 bases line up with TRBD2. Trimming took 5 bases from V and 6 from J; bases not matched to a gene: 6. The CDR3 length is 14 residues. Germline V gene sequence: CDR1 SGHTA, CDR2 FQGNSA. The CDR3 loop is CASSNSGGVAEQYF. DNA for the CDR3: TGTGCCAGCAGCAATAGCGGGGGGGTGGCCGAGCAGTACTTC. The whole variable domain, remainder taken from reference TRBV7-2 and TRBJ2-7, is GAGVSQSPSNKVTEKGKDVELRCDPISGHTALYWYRQSLGQGLEFLIYFQGNSAPDKSGLPSDRFSAERTGGSVSTLTIQRTQQEDSAVYLCASSNSGGVAEQYFGPGTRLTVT.